The rows below give T cell receptor beta chains drawn from one sample of a study of T cells in Graves' hyperthyroidism and ophthalmopathy. In TCRdb, the multiplex PCR reads were re-called with MiXCR into one record per CDR3 protein. Of 250,000 or so distinct CDR3 sequences in the sample, 14% to 15% were seen once. Source material: blood. All receptors derive from a woman between 40 and 55 years old with Graves' hyperthyroidism that later progressed to Graves' ophthalmopathy. Each CDR3 is given with its conserved first and last residue. The order of the fields is clone size, CDR3 length, J gene, V gene, D gene, CDR3 DNA, CDR3 protein. A D gene is named only where the DNA matches it firmly. For some rows the clone size is stated as once, few or many, or as a class when expanded; others skip it.

many,9,TRBJ1-2,TRBV2,.,TGTGCCAGTTCCGATGGCTACACCTTC,CASSDGYTF
many,12,TRBJ1-2,TRBV28,TRBD1,TGTGCCAGCAGTAGAACAGGGGCCGGCTACACCTTC,CASSRTGAGYTF
many,13,TRBJ2-1,TRBV18,TRBD1,TGTGCCAGCTCAGGGACAGGGGGGAATGAGCAGTTCTTC,CASSGTGGNEQFF
.,13,TRBJ1-2,TRBV20-1,TRBD1,TGCAGTGCTAGATTTCCAGGGGGCTATGGCTACACCTTC,CSARFPGGYGYTF
.,12,TRBJ1-2,TRBV3-1,TRBD1,TGTGCCAGCAGCCAAGGGGACAGGGCCTACACCTTC,CASSQGDRAYTF
many,15,TRBJ2-1,TRBV12-3/TRBV12-4,.,TGTGCCAGCAGACTCACCCCTAATATTTACAATGAGCAGTTCTTC,CASRLTPNIYNEQFF
.,15,TRBJ2-3,TRBV27,.,TGTGCCAGCAGCCCGATCTATTTAGGCACAGATACGCAGTATTTT,CASSPIYLGTDTQYF
many,12,TRBJ2-1,TRBV29-1,.,TGCAGCGTTGAAGAACACCTCAATGAGCAGTTCTTC,CSVEEHLNEQFF
many,15,TRBJ1-1,TRBV10-2,TRBD1,TGCGCCAGCAGGGAACAGGGGACTCAGAACACTGAAGCTTTCTTT,CASREQGTQNTEAFF
many,14,TRBJ2-7,TRBV3-1,.,TGTGCCAGCAGCCAAGGACTAGAGCGAAACGAGCAGTACTTC,CASSQGLERNEQYF
.,15,TRBJ2-7,TRBV27,.,TGTGCCAGCAGTCCCGGGGATGGGGGGCGCTTAATGCGGTACTTC,CASSPGDGGRLMRYF
few,16,TRBJ1-5,TRBV4-2,.,TGTGCCAGCAGCCAAGAATTCGGGGGTGGCAATCAGCCCCAGCATTTT,CASSQEFGGGNQPQHF
many,14,TRBJ2-2,TRBV28,.,TGTGCCAGCAGTTTACCCGGGCCCCTCGGGGAGCTGTTTTTT,CASSLPGPLGELFF
many,13,TRBJ2-7,TRBV3-1,.,TGTGCCAGCAGCCAAGTAACAGGCTACGAGCAGTACTTC,CASSQVTGYEQYF
.,13,TRBJ2-1,TRBV9,TRBD1,TGTGCCAGCAGCCCAGGGACAGGGAATGAGCAGTTCTTC,CASSPGTGNEQFF
many,14,TRBJ1-3,TRBV5-5,.,TGTGCCAGCAGCTTCGGAGACTCTGGAAACACCATATATTTT,CASSFGDSGNTIYF
many,15,TRBJ1-1,TRBV2,TRBD1,TGTGCCAGCAGCCGTGGCCGAGGGGGCGTCACTGAAGCTTTCTTT,CASSRGRGGVTEAFF
many,15,TRBJ2-6,TRBV28,.,TGTGCCAGCAGTCCAAGGGGGTCTGGGGCCAACGTCCTGACTTTC,CASSPRGSGANVLTF
many,14,TRBJ2-3,TRBV14,.,TGTGCCAGCAGCCAAGATAATAGCCCAGATACGCAGTATTTT,CASSQDNSPDTQYF
.,15,TRBJ2-1,TRBV4-2,.,TGTGCCAGCAGCCAAGCTTGGGACTCGGACAATGAGCAGTTCTTC,CASSQAWDSDNEQFF
many,14,TRBJ1-4,TRBV9,.,TGTGCCAGCAGCGAATTCGGTTTGGATGAAAAACTGTTTTTT,CASSEFGLDEKLFF
once,18,TRBJ2-1,TRBV3-1,TRBD1,TGTGCCAGCAGCCAAGAAATTTGGGCAGGGGGCTCCTACAATGAGCAGTTCTTC,CASSQEIWAGGSYNEQFF
.,16,TRBJ2-3,TRBV11-1,.,TGTGCCAGCAGCTTTGGACAGTCATTTAACACAGATACGCAGTATTTT,CASSFGQSFNTDTQYF
many,12,TRBJ2-1,TRBV5-6,.,TGTGCCAGCAGCTCATGGTATAATGAGCAGTTCTTC,CASSSWYNEQFF
many,20,TRBJ1-6,TRBV28,.,TGTGCCAGCAGTCCTCCCCCGAAGGCCAGGGGAAGCTCCTATAATTCACCCCTCCACTTT,CASSPPPKARGSSYNSPLHF